A single sample gave rise to the 21 T cell receptor beta chains below, sequenced in a study of regulatory T cells in long-lasting Graves disease. With iRepertoire HTBI primers and Arm-PCR of CDR3 regions, TCR beta libraries were built. TCRdb re-derived calls from the multiplex PCR reads in MiXCR, one entry per CDR3 protein. The repertoire holds 700,000 or so distinct CDR3 sequences, with around 30% as singletons. Described time point: persistent/refractory GD, antithyroid drugs over 5 years with positive TRAb. Preparation of the TCR library used RNA extracted from PBMCs. The starting material was peripheral blood mononuclear cells (PBMCs), obtained when the disease was refractory, from a patient treated with antithyroid drugs. Source of these receptors: a female donor with Graves disease.

This chain links TRBV20-1 with TRBJ2-3; 7 bases are a match to TRBD2. CDR3 length: 17 residues. V shed 3 bases, J shed 1 base, and the junction held 13 bases outside the gene matches. The germline gives CDR1 DFQATT, CDR2 SNEGSKA (reference sequence). CDR3 DNA: TGCAGTGCTAGTCGGCCTAGCGGAGAGGTGGGCACAGATACGCAGTATTTT. This codes for CSASRPSGEVGTDTQYF.

Only a few counts were recorded for this clonotype. This sequence joins TRBV9 and TRBJ2-2, with a weak D call TRBD2 (5 bases). Germline values: CDR1 SGDLS, CDR2 YYNGEE. V was trimmed by 3 bases and J by 6 bases, leaving 9 bases between them. The CDR3 extends over 13 amino acids. This CDR3 reads CASSELGAGELFF. CDR3 bases: TGTGCCAGCAGCGAACTAGGTGCCGGGGAGCTGTTTTTT.

This chain connects TRBV3-1 to TRBJ1-2; TRBD1 aligns across 7 bases. CDR3 size: 17 residues. V shed 3 bases, J shed 6 bases, and the junction held 16 bases outside the gene matches. Germline V lookup: CDR1 LGHDT, CDR2 YNNKEL (reference sequence). CDR3 sequence reads: CASSHGQALLISDGYTF. As DNA, the CDR3 is TGTGCCAGCAGCCACGGACAGGCCCTCCTTATTAGCGATGGCTACACCTTC.

At least ten counts were recorded for this clonotype. The chain is built from TRBV12-3 or TRBV12-4 and TRBJ1-3; D might be TRBD1 (6 bases). There are 13 residues in the CDR3. Trimming cost V 6 bases and J 3 bases, with 9 bases left between them. The CDR3 is CASSLTGGNTIYF. CDR3 nucleotides: TGTGCCAGCAGCTTGACAGGTGGAAACACCATATATTTT.

This clonotype has a handful of counts. The chain recombines TRBV5-1 with TRBJ1-1; weak D call: TRBD1 (5 bases). The CDR3 runs to 15 residues. V was cut by 4 bases and J by 3 bases, with 16 bases left in between. Germline V gives CDR1 SGHRS, CDR2 YFSETQ. The CDR3, as DNA: TGCGCCAGCAGCCCTAGAGGAGGGGAGTACACTGAAGCTTTCTTT. Translation gives CASSPRGGEYTEAFF. Using reference TRBV5-1 and TRBJ1-1 for the parts outside the CDR3, the full variable domain is KAGVTQTPRYLIKTRGQQVTLSCSPISGHRSVSWYQQTPGQGLQFLFEYFSETQRNKGNFPGRFSGRQFSNSRSEMNVSTLELGDSALYLCASSPRGGEYTEAFFGQGTRLTVV.

Concerning this clonotype itself: At one end the junction does not follow the germline gene, possibly because of a read error. The chain employs TRBV2 and TRBJ2-4, with D maybe TRBD2 (5 bases). This CDR3 has 14 amino acids. Germline V lookup: CDR1 SNHLY, CDR2 FYNNEI. The DNA for the CDR3 is TGCGCCAGCAGCCAAGAACGCGGGCGGGACATTCAGTACTTC. Translation gives CASSQERGRDIQYF.

Only a few counts were recorded for this clonotype. This sequence joins TRBV20-1 and TRBJ1-1; 7 bases are shared with TRBD1. With 3 bases clipped from V and 0 bases from J, the junction kept 10 bases outside the gene matches. This CDR3 region has 16 residues. The germline V gene encodes CDR1 DFQATT and CDR2 SNEGSKA (reference sequence). The CDR3 sequence: CSARTDREYLNTEAFF. CDR3 sequence (DNA): TGCAGTGCTAGGACCGACAGGGAATACTTGAACACTGAAGCTTTCTTT.

This clonotype appeared many times. This chain joins TRBV2 and TRBJ1-4; D call uncertain. Per the germline V gene, CDR1 is SNHLY and CDR2 is FYNNEI. V was cut by 4 bases and J by 5 bases, with 11 bases left in between. The CDR3 sequence is 14 residues long. CDR3: CASSARELNEKLFF. DNA for the CDR3: TGTGCCAGCAGTGCGAGGGAATTAAATGAAAAACTGTTTTTT. Together with reference TRBV2 and TRBJ1-4, the CDR3 gives the full variable domain: EPEVTQTPSHQVTQMGQEVILRCVPISNHLYFYWYRQILGQKVEFLVSFYNNEISEKSEIFDDQFSVERPDGSNFTLKIRSTKLEDSAMYFCASSARELNEKLFFGSGTQLSVL.

This clonotype was counted many times. The rearrangement joins TRBV7-9 to TRBJ1-1; D is unresolved. Germline values: CDR1 SEHNR, CDR2 FQNEAQ (reference sequence). This CDR3 is 11 amino acids long. Trimming removed 3 bases from V and 8 bases from J, with 7 bases in between. CDR3 DNA sequence: TGTGCCAGCAGCTTTGGGGAGGAAGCTTTCTTT. It translates to CASSFGEEAFF.

The chain joins TRBV28 to TRBJ2-7; 7 nucleotides line up with TRBD1. In germline, CDR1 is MDHEN, CDR2 SYDVKM. The CDR3 consists of 15 residues. V shed 7 bases and J 2 bases; nucleotides not matched to a gene: 11. Here the CDR3 DNA reads TGTGCCAGCACCAGGGACAGACCGAACCCCTACGAGCAGTACTTC. It specifies CASTRDRPNPYEQYF.

The V call is TRBV28, the J call TRBJ1-4; D is possibly TRBD1 (5 bases). The V end lost 5 bases, the J end lost 8 bases, and 18 bases lay between the germline ends. Germline CDR1 is MDHEN and CDR2 is SYDVKM. The CDR3 is made up of 15 amino acids. The CDR3 loop reads CASSPLWARGEKLFF. As DNA, the CDR3 is TGTGCCAGCAGTCCATTGTGGGCCCGGGGGGAAAAACTGTTTTTT. Using reference TRBV28 and TRBJ1-4 for the parts outside the CDR3, the full variable domain is DVKVTQSSRYLVKRTGEKVFLECVQDMDHENMFWYRQDPGLGLRLIYFSYDVKMKEKGDIPEGYSVSREKKERFSLILESASTNQTSMYLCASSPLWARGEKLFFGSGTQLSVL.

This clonotype appeared a few times. The V call is TRBV6-5, the J call TRBJ1-2; possibly TRBD1 for D (6 bases). The germline CDR1 and CDR2 sequences are MNHEY and SVGAGI. CDR3 length: 13 amino acids. V was pared by 2 bases and J by 5 bases, with 9 bases between. CDR3 DNA: TGTGCCAGCAGTTACCCTACAGGGTATGGCTACACCTTC. Its protein is CASSYPTGYGYTF.

The rearrangement uses TRBV11-2 and TRBJ2-7, with D uncertain. The CDR3 contains 15 residues. The germline gives CDR1 SGHAT, CDR2 FQNNGV. The ends were cut back, 1 base at V and 0 bases at J, with 10 bases in the middle. CDR3 loop: CASSLAPVSSYEQYF. CDR3 sequence (DNA): TGTGCCAGCAGCTTAGCTCCTGTAAGCTCCTACGAGCAGTACTTC. The entire variable domain, with the rest obtained from reference TRBV11-2 and TRBJ2-7, is as follows: EAGVAQSPRYKIIEKRQSVAFWCNPISGHATLYWYQQILGQGPKLLIQFQNNGVVDDSQLPKDRFSAERLKGVDSTLKIQPAKLEDSAVYLCASSLAPVSSYEQYFGPGTRLTVT.

The table lists this clonotype with many counts. The gene calls are TRBV12-3 or TRBV12-4 and TRBJ1-2, with unresolved D. Trimming removed 5 bases at V and 7 bases at J, with 23 bases between. The CDR3 length is 16 residues. The CDR3 sequence: CASSPRPTSLGSGYTF. The CDR3 DNA follows: TGTGCCAGCAGTCCCCGTCCAACCTCCCTGGGATCTGGCTACACCTTC.

V usage is TRBV14 and J usage is TRBJ1-1; TRBD1 might be the D (5 bases). The V end was cut by 0 bases, the J end by 4 bases, with 15 bases between. The germline V gene has CDR1 SGHDN and CDR2 FVKESK. The CDR3 spans 16 residues. The CDR3 sequence is CASSQDRGRVTTEAFF. CDR3 nucleotide sequence: TGTGCCAGCAGCCAAGATCGGGGCAGGGTGACCACTGAAGCTTTCTTT.

This clonotype was counted only a few times. The V call is TRBV3-1, the J call TRBJ2-6; no firm D call. Trimming removed 3 bases at V and 0 bases at J, with 9 bases between. CDR3 size: 16 residues. Germline V gene sequence: CDR1 LGHDT, CDR2 YNNKEL (reference sequence). The CDR3 loop is CASSQDRSSGANVLTF. In nucleotides, the CDR3 is TGTGCCAGCAGCCAGGACCGTAGCTCTGGGGCCAACGTCCTGACTTTC. The full variable domain, with the rest looked up from reference TRBV3-1 and TRBJ2-6, is DTAVSQTPKYLVTQMGNDKSIKCEQNLGHDTMYWYKQDSKKFLKIMFSYNNKELIINETVPNRFSPKSPDKAHLNLHINSLELGDSAVYFCASSQDRSSGANVLTFGAGSRLTVL.

The J gene is TRBJ1-4, the V gene TRBV30; the D is unclear. The germline gives CDR1 GTSNPN, CDR2 SVGIG (reference sequence). This CDR3 comprises 13 residues. V shed 0 bases and J shed 3 bases, with 5 bases lying between them. CDR3 residues: CAWSVRSNEKLFF. CDR3 coding DNA: TGTGCCTGGAGTGTGAGATCTAATGAAAAACTGTTTTTT.

This clonotype was seen a handful of times. This chain connects TRBV9 to TRBJ1-6; D perhaps matches TRBD1 (6 bases). Germline values: CDR1 SGDLS, CDR2 YYNGEE. V lost 1 base and J lost 8, with 19 bases in between. CDR3 length equals 17 residues. CDR3 amino acids: CASSVSPIIGGHSPLHF. The CDR3 nucleotides are TGTGCCAGCAGCGTATCCCCCATCATCGGGGGGCATTCACCCCTCCACTTT.

This clonotype was seen ten or more times. V gene TRBV12-3 or TRBV12-4 combines with J gene TRBJ1-5, with a tentative D call TRBD1 (6 bases). The CDR3 extends over 14 amino acids. Trimming left V 1 base short and J 11 bases short, with 15 bases between. The CDR3 region is CASSLVQGGLSQHF. The CDR3 DNA is TGTGCCAGCAGTTTAGTACAGGGCGGTTTGTCCCAGCATTTT.

This clonotype was counted between two and nine times. The gene calls are TRBV27 and TRBJ1-6; D unclear. The V gene's germline CDR1 is MNHEY and CDR2 SMNVEV (reference sequence). The CDR3 runs 14 residues. Trimming stripped 8 bases from V and 3 bases from J, with 11 bases between. CDR3 DNA: TGTGCCAGCGGCCGCAGATTCTATAATTCACCCCTCCACTTT. It encodes CASGRRFYNSPLHF.

The CDR3 spells CASRGVDRDLPPLHF. CDR3 DNA sequence: TGTGCCAGCCGAGGGGTTGACAGGGACCTGCCACCCCTCCACTTT. The V call is TRBV19, the J call TRBJ1-6; 7 bases are a match to TRBD1. Losses at the gene ends were 9 bases for V and 11 bases for J; bases not matched to a gene: 16. The CDR3 length is 15 residues. CDR1 is LNHDA and CDR2 is SQIVND in the germline V gene (reference sequence).